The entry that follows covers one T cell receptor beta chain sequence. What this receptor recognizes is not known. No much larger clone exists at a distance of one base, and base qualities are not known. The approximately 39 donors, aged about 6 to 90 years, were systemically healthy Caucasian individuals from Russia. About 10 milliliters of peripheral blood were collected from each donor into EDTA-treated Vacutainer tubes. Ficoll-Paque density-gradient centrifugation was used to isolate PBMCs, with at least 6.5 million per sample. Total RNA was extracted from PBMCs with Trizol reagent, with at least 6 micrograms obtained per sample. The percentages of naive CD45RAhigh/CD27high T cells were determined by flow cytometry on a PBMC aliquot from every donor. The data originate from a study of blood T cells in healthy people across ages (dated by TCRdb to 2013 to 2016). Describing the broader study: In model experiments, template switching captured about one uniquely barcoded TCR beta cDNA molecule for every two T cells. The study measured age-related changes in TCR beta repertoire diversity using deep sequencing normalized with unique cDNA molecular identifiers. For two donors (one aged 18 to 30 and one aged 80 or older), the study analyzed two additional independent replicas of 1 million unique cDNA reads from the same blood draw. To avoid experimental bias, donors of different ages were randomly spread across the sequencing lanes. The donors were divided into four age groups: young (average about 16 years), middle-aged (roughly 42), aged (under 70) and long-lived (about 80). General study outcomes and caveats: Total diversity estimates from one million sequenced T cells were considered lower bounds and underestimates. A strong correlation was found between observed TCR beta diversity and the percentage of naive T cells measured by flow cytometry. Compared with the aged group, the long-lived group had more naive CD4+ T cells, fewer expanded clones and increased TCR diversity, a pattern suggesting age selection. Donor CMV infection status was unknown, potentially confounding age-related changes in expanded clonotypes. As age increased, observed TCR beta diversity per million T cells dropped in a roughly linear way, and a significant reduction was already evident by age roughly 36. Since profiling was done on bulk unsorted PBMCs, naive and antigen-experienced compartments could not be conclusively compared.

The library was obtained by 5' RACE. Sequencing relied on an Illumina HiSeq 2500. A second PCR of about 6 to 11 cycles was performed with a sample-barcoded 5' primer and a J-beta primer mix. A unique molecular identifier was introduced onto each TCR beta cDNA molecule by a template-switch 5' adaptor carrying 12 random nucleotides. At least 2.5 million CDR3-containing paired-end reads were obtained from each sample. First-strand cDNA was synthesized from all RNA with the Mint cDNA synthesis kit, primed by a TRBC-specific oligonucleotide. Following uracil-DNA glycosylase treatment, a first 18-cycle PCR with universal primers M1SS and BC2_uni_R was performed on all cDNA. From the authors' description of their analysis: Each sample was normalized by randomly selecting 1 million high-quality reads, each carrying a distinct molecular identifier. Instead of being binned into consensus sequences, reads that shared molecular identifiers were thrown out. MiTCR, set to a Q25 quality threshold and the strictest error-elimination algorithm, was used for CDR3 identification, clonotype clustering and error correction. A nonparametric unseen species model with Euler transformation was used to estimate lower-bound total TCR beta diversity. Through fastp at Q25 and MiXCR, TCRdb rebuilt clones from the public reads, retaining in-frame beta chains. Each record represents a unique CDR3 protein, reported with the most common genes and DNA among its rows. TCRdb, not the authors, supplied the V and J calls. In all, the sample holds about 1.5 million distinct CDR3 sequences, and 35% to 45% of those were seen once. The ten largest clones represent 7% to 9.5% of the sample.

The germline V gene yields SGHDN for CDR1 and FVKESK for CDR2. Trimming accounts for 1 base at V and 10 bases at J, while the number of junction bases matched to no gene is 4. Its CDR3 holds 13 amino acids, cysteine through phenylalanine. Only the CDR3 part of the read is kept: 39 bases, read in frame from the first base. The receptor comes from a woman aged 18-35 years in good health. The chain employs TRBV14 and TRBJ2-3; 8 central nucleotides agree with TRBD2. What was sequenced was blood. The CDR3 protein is CASSQGTSLAQYF. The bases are TGTGCCAGCAGCCAAGGGACTAGCTTGGCGCAGTATTTT. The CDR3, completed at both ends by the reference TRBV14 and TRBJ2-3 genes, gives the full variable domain EAGVTQFPSHSVIEKGQTVTLRCDPISGHDNLYWYRRVMGKEIKFLLHFVKESKQDESGMPNNRFLAERTGGTYSTLKVQPAELEDSGVYFCASSQGTSLAQYFGPGTRLTVL.